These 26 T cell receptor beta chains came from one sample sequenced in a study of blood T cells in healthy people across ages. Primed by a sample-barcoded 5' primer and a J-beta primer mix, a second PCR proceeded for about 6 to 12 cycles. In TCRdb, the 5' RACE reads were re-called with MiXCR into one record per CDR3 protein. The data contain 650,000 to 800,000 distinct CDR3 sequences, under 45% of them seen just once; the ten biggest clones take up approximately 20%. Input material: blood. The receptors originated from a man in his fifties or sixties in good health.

CDR3 sequence: CASRPLEETQYF. The CDR3 coding sequence is TGTGCCAGCAGACCCTTGGAAGAGACCCAGTACTTC. The rearrangement joins TRBV6-6 to TRBJ2-5; D is unresolved. Germline V gene data show CDR1 as MNHNY and CDR2 as SVGAGI (reference sequence). This CDR3 is built from 12 residues. The V gene lost 6 bases and the J gene lost 3 bases, with 8 bases spanning the gap.

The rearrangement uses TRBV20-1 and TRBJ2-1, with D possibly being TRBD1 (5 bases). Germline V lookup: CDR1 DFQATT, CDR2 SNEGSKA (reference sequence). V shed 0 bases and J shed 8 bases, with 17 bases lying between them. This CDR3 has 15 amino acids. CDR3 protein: CSARDQGRNLHEQFF. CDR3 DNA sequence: TGCAGTGCTAGAGATCAGGGTAGGAATTTGCATGAGCAGTTCTTC.

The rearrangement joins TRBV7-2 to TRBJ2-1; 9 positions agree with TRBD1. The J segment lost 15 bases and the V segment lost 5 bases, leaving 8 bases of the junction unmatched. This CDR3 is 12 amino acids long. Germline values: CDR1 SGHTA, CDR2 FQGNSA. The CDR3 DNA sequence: TGTGCCAGCAGCGCCGCACAGGGGGCGCGGTTCTTC. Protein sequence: CASSAAQGARFF.

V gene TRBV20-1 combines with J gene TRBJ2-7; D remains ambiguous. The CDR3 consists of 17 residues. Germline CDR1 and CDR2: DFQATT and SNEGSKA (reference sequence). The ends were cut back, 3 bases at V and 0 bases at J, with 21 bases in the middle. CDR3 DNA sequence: TGCAGTGCTAGCGGTACCCGAGGTGCTAAAAGCTCCTACGAGCAGTACTTC. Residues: CSASGTRGAKSSYEQYF.

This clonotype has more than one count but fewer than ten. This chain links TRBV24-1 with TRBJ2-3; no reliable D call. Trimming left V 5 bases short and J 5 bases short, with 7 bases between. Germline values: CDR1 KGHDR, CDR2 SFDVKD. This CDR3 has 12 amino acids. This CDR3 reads CATSVWGDTQYF. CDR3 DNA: TGTGCCACCAGTGTATGGGGAGATACGCAGTATTTT.

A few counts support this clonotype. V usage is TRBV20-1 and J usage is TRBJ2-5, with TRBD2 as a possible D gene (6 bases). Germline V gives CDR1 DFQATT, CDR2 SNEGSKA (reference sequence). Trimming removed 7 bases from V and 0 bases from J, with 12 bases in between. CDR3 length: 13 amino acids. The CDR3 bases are TGCAGTGGGGCGGGGCTGTACCAAGAGACCCAGTACTTC. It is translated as CSGAGLYQETQYF.

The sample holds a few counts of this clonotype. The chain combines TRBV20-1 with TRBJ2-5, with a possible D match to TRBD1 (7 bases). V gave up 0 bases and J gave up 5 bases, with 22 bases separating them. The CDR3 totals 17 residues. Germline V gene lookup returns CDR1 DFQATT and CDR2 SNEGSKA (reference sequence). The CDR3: CSARDWRGQLSWETQYF. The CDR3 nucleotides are TGCAGTGCTAGAGATTGGAGGGGACAGCTGAGTTGGGAGACCCAGTACTTC.

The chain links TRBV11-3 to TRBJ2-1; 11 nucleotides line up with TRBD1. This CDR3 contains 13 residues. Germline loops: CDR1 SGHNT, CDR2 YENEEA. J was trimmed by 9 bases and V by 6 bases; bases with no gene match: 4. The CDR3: CASSTDRGREQFF. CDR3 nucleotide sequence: TGTGCCAGCAGTACGGACAGGGGGCGTGAGCAGTTCTTC.

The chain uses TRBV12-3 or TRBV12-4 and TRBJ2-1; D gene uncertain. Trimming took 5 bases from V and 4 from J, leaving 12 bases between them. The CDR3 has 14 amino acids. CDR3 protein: CASSPRVEYNEQFF. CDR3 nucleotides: TGTGCCAGCAGTCCCCGGGTAGAGTACAATGAGCAGTTCTTC.

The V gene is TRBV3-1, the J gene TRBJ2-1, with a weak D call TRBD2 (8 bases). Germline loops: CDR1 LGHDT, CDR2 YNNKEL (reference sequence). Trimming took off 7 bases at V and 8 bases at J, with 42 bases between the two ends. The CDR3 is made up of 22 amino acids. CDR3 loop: CASNQGGGRGLPHAAESDEQFF. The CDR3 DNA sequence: TGTGCCAGCAACCAGGGCGGGGGGAGGGGGCTACCCCATGCCGCTGAGTCTGATGAGCAGTTCTTC.

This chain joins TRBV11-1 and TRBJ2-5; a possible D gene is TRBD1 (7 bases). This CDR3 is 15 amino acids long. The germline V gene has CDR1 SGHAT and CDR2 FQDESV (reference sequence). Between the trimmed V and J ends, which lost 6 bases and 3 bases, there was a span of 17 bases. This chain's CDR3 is CASSPRGDFKETQYF. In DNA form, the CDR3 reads TGTGCCAGCAGTCCCAGGGGGGACTTTAAAGAGACCCAGTACTTC.

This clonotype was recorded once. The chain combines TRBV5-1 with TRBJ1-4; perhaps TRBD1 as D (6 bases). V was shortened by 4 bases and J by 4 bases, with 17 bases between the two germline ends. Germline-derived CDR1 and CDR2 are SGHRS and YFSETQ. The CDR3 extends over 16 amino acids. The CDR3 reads CASSPDGGAFNEKLFF. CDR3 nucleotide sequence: TGCGCCAGCAGCCCCGACGGGGGGGCCTTTAATGAAAAACTGTTTTTT.

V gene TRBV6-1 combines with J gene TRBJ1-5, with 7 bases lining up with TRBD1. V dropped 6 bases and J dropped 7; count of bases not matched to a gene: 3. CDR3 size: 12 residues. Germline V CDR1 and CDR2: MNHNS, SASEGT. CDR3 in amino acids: CASRTGRQPQHF. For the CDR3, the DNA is TGTGCCAGCAGGACAGGGAGACAGCCCCAGCATTTT.

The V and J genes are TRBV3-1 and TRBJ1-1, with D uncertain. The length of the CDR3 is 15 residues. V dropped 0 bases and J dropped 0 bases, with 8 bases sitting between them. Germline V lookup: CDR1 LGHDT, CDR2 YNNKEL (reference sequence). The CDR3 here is CASSQDTGLNTEAFF. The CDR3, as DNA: TGTGCCAGCAGCCAAGATACGGGATTGAACACTGAAGCTTTCTTT. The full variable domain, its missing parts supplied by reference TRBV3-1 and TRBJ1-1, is DTAVSQTPKYLVTQMGNDKSIKCEQNLGHDTMYWYKQDSKKFLKIMFSYNNKELIINETVPNRFSPKSPDKAHLNLHINSLELGDSAVYFCASSQDTGLNTEAFFGQGTRLTVV.

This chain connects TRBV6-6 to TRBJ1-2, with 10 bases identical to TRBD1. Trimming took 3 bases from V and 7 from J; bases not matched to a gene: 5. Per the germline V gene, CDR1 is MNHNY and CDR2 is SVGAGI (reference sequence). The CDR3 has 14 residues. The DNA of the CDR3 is TGTGCCAGCAGTTATGACAGGGACAGGGGTGGCTACACCTTC. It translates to CASSYDRDRGGYTF.

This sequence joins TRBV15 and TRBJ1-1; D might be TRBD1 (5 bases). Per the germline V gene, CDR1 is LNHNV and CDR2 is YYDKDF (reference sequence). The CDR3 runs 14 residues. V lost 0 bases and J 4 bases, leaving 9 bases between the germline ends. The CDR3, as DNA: TGTGCCACCAGCAGAGAACAGGTTGGCACTGAAGCTTTCTTT. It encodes CATSREQVGTEAFF.

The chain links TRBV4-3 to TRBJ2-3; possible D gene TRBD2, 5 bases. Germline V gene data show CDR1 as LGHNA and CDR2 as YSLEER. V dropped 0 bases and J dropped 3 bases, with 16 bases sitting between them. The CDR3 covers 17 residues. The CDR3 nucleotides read TGCGCCAGCAGCCAAGATACATCCCAACTAGTGACAGATACGCAGTATTTT. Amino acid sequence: CASSQDTSQLVTDTQYF.

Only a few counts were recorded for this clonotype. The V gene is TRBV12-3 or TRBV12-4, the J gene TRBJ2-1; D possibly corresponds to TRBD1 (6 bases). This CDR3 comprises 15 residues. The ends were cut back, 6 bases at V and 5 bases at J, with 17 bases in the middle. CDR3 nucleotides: TGTGCCAGCAGGGACAGCCACAAGCTAAACAATGAGCAGTTCTTC. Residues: CASRDSHKLNNEQFF.

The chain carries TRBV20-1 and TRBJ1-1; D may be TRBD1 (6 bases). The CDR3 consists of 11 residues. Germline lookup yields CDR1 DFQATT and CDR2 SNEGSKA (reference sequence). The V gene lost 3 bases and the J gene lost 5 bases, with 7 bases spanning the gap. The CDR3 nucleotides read TGCAGTGCTAGGACAGGAACTGAAGCTTTCTTT. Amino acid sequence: CSARTGTEAFF.

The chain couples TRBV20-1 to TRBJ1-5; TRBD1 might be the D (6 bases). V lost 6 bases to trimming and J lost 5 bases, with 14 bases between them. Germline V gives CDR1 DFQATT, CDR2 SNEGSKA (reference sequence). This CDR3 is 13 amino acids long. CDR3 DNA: TGCAGTGCCAGGACAGAGGGCGATCAGCCCCAGCATTTT. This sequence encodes CSARTEGDQPQHF.

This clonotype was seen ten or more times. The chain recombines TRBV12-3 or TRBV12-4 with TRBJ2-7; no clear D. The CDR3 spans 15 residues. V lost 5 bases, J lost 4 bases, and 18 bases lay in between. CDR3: CASSPRLGASYEQYF. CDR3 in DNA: TGTGCCAGCAGTCCCAGATTGGGCGCTAGTTACGAGCAGTACTTC.

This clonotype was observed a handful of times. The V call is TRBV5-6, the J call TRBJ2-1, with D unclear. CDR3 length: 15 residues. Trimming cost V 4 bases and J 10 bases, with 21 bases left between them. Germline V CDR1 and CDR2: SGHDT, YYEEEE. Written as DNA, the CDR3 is TGTGCCAGCAGCCTGGGTCGAACCACCCTCAGGGAGCAGTTCTTC. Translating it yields CASSLGRTTLREQFF.

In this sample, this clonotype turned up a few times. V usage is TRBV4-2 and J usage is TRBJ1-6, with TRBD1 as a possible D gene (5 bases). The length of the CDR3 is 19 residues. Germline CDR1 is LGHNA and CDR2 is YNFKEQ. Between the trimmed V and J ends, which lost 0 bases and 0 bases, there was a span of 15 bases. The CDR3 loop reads CASSQDLVRGISYNSPLHF. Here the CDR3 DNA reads TGTGCCAGCAGCCAAGATTTAGTAAGGGGAATCTCCTATAATTCACCCCTCCACTTT.

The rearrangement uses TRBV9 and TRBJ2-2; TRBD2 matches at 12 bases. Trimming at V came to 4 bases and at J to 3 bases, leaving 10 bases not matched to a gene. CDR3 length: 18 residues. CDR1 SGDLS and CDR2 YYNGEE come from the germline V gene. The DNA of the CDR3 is TGTGCCAGCAGCCGTTCTAGCGGGGGGGCCAAGGACACCGGGGAGCTGTTTTTT. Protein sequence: CASSRSSGGAKDTGELFF.

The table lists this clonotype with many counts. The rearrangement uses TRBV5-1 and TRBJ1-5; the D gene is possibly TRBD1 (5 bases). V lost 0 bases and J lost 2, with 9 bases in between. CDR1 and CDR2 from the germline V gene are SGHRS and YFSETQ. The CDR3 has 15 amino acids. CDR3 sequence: CASSLGQSGNQPQHF. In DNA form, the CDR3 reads TGCGCCAGCAGCTTGGGACAGTCTGGCAATCAGCCCCAGCATTTT.

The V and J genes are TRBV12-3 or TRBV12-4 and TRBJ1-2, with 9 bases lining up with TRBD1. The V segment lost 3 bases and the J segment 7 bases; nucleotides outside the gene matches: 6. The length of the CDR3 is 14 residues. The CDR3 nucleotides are TGTGCCAGCAGTTTTTGGACAGGGGAGGGTGGCTACACCTTC. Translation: CASSFWTGEGGYTF.